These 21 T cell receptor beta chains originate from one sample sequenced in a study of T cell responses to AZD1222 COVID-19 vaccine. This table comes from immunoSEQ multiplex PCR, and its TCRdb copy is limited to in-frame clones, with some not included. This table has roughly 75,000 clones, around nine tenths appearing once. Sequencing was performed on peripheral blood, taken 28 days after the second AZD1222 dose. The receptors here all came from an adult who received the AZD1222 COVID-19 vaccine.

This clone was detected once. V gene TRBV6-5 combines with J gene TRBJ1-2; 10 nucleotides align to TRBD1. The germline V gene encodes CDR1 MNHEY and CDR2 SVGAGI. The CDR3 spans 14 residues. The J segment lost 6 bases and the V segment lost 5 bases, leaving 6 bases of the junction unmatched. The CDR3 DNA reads TGTGCCAGCAGTCCTCTGGGACAGGGGCATGGCTACACCTTC. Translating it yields CASSPLGQGHGYTF.

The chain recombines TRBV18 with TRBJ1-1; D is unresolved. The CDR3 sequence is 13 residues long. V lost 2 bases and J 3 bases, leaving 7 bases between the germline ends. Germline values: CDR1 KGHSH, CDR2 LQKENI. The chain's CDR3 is CASSPGVDTEAFF. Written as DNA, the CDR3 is TGTGCCAGCTCACCAGGGGTAGACACTGAAGCTTTCTTT.

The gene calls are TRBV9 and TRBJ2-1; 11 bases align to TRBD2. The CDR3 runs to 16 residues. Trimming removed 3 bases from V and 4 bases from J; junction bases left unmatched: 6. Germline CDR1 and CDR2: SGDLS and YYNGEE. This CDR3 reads CASSAIGTSGYNEQFF. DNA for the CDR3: TGTGCCAGCAGCGCCATAGGGACTAGCGGTTACAATGAGCAGTTCTTC.

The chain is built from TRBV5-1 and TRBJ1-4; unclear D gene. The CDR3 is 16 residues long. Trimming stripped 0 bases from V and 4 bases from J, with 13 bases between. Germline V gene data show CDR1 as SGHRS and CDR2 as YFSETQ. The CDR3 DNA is TGCGCCAGCAGCTTGGGGCCCACGAACTATAATGAAAAACTGTTTTTT. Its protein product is CASSLGPTNYNEKLFF.

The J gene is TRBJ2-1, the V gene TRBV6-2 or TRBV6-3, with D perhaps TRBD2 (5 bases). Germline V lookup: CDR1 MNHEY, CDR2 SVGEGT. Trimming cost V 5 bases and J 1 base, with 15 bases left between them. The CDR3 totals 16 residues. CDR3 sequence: CASSESTGISYNEQFF. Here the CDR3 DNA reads TGTGCCAGCAGTGAGAGTACGGGAATATCCTACAATGAGCAGTTCTTC.

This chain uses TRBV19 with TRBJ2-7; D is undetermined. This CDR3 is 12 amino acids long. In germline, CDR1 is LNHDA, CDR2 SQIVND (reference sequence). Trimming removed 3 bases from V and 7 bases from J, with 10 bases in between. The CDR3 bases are TGTGCCAGTAGTATGGCCCACGGGGAGCAGTACTTC. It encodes CASSMAHGEQYF.

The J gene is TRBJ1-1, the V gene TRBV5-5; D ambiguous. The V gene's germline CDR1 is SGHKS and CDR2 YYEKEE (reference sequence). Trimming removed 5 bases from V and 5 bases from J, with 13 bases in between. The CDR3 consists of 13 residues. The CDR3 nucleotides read TGTGCCAGCAGGGAAGGGATCGGAACTGAAGCTTTCTTT. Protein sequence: CASREGIGTEAFF.

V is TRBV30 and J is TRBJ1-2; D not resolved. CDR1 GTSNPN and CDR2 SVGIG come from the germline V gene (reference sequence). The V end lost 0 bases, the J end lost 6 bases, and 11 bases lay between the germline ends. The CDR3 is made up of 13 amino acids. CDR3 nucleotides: TGTGCCTGGAGTGTAAGAGAAGTGGATGGCTACACCTTC. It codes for CAWSVREVDGYTF. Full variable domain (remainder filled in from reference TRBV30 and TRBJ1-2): SQTIHQWPATLVQPVGSPLSLECTVEGTSNPNLYWYRQAAGRGLQLLFYSVGIGQISSEVPQNLSASRPQDRQFILSSKKLLLSDSGFYLCAWSVREVDGYTFGSGTRLTVV.

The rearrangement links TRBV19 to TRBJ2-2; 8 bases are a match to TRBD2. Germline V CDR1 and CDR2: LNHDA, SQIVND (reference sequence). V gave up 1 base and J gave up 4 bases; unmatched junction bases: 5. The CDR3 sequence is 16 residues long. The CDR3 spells CASSIAAGAPTGELFF. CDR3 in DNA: TGTGCCAGTAGTATAGCAGCGGGGGCCCCCACCGGGGAGCTGTTTTTT.

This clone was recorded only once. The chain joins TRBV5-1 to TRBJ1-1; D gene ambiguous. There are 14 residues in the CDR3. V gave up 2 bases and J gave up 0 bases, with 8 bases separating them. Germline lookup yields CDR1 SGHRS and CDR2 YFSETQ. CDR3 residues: CASSLGKLNTEAFF. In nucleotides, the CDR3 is TGCGCCAGCAGCTTAGGGAAATTGAACACTGAAGCTTTCTTT.

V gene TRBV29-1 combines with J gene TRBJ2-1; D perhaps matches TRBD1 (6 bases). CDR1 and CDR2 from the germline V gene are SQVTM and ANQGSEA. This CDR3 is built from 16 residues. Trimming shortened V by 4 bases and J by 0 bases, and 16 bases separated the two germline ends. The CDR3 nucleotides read TGCAGCGTTGCCCACAGGGCCCCGAGCTCCTACAATGAGCAGTTCTTC. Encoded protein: CSVAHRAPSSYNEQFF.

CDR3 nucleotide sequence: TGTGCCAGCAGCCAAGCGGTGACTAGCGGGCCTAGCACAGATACGCAGTATTTT. Translated, it gives CASSQAVTSGPSTDTQYF. The chain has TRBV4-2 and TRBJ2-3; 10 nucleotides line up with TRBD2. Germline V lookup: CDR1 LGHNA, CDR2 YNFKEQ. The CDR3 consists of 18 residues. The junction had 7 bases not matched to a gene; V was cut back by 1 base and J by 0 bases.

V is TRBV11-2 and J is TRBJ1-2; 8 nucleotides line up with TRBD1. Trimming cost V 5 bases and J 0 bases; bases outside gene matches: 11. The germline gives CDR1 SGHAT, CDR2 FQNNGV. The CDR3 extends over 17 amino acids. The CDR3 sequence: CASSVNQGALANYGYTF. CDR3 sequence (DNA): TGTGCCAGCAGCGTGAATCAGGGGGCGTTAGCTAACTATGGCTACACCTTC.

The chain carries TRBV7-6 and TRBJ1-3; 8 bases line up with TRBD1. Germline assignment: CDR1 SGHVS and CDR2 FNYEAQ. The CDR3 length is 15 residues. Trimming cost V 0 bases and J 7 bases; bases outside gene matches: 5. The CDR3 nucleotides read TGTGCCAGCAGCTTAGCGGCAGGGGGCGAGAACACCATATATTTT. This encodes CASSLAAGGENTIYF.

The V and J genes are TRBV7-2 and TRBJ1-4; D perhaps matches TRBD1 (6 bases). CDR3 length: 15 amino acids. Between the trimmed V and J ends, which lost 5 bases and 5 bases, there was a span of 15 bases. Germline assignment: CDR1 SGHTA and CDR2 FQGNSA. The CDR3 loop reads CASSIHRVPNEKLFF. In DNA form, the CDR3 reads TGTGCCAGCAGCATTCACAGGGTACCAAATGAAAAACTGTTTTTT.

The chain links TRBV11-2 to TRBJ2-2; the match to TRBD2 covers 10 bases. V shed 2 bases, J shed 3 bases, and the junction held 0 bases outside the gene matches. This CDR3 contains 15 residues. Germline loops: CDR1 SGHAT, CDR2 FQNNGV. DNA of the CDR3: TGTGCCAGCAGCTTACTAGCGGGGGACACCGGGGAGCTGTTTTTT. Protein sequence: CASSLLAGDTGELFF.

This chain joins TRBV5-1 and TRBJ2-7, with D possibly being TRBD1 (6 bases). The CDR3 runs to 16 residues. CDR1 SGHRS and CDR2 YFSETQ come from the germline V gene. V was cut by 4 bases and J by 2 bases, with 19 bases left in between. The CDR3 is CASSMNLTGQTYEQYF. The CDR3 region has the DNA TGCGCCAGCAGCATGAACCTAACGGGACAAACCTACGAGCAGTACTTC.

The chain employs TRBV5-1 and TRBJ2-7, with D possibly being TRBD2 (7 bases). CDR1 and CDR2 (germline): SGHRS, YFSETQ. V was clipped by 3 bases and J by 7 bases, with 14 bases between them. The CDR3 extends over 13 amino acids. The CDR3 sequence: CASSSGGQLEQYF. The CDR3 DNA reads TGCGCCAGCAGCTCCGGGGGGCAGTTGGAGCAGTACTTC.

DNA of the CDR3: TGCGCCAGCAGCTTGGAACAGGGTCTGAACACTGAAGCTTTCTTT. It encodes CASSLEQGLNTEAFF. The V call is TRBV5-1, the J call TRBJ1-1; D is possibly TRBD1 (6 bases). This CDR3 region has 15 residues. Germline-derived CDR1 and CDR2 are SGHRS and YFSETQ. The V gene lost 0 bases and the J gene lost 0 bases, with 9 bases spanning the gap. Complete variable domain (other parts from reference TRBV5-1 and TRBJ1-1): KAGVTQTPRYLIKTRGQQVTLSCSPISGHRSVSWYQQTPGQGLQFLFEYFSETQRNKGNFPGRFSGRQFSNSRSEMNVSTLELGDSALYLCASSLEQGLNTEAFFGQGTRLTVV.

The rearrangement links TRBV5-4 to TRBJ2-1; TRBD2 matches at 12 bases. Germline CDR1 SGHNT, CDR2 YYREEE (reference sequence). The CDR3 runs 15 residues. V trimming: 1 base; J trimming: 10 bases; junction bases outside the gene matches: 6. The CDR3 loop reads CASSLSSGGANEQFF. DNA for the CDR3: TGTGCCAGCAGCTTGTCTAGCGGGGGGGCCAACGAGCAGTTCTTC.

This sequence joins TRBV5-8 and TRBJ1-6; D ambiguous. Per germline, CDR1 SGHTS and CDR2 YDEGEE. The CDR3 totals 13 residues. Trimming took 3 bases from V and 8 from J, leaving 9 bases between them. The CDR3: CASSSEEYSPLHF. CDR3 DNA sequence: TGTGCCAGCAGCTCTGAGGAGTATTCACCCCTCCACTTT.